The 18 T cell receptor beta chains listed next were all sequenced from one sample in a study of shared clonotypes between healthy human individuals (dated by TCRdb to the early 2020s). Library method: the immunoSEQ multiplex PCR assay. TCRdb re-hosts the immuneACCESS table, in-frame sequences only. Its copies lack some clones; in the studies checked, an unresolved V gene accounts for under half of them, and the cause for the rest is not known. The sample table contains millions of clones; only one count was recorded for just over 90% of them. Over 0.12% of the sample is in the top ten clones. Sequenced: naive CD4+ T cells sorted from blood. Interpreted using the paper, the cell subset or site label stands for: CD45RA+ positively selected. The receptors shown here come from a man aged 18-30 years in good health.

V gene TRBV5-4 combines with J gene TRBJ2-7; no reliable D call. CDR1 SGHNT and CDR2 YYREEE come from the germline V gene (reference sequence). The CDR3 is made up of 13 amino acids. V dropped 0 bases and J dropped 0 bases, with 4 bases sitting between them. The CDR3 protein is CASSLEVSYEQYF. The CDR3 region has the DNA TGTGCCAGCAGCTTGGAGGTCTCCTACGAGCAGTACTTC.

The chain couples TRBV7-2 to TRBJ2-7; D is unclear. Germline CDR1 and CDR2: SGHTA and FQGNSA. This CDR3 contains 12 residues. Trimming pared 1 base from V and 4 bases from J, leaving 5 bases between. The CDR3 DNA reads TGTGCCAGCAGCTTAGTACTGTACGAGCAGTACTTC. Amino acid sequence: CASSLVLYEQYF.

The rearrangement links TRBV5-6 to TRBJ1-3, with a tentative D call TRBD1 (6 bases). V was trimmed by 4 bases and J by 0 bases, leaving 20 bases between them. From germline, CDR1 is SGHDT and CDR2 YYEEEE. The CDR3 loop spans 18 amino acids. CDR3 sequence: CASSPRNGGGLSGNTIYF. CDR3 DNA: TGTGCCAGCAGCCCTCGAAATGGGGGGGGGCTCTCTGGAAACACCATATATTTT.

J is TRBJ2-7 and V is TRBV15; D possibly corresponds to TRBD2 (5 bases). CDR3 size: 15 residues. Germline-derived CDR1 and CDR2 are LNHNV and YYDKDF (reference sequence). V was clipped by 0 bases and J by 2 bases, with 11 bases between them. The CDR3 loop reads CATSREYGGAYEQYF. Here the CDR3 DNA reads TGTGCCACCAGCAGAGAGTACGGAGGAGCCTACGAGCAGTACTTC.

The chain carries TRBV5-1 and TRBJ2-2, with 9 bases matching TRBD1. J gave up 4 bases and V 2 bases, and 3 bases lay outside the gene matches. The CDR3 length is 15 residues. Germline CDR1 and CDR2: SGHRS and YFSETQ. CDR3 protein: CASSLQGARTGELFF. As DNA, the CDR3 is TGCGCCAGCAGCTTACAGGGGGCGCGCACCGGGGAGCTGTTTTTT.

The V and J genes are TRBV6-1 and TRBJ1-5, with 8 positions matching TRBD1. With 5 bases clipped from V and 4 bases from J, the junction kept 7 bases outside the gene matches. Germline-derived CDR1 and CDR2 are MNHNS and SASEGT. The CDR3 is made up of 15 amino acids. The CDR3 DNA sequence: TGTGCCAGCAGTAGGCAGGGGGCCGAAAATCAGCCCCAGCATTTT. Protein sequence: CASSRQGAENQPQHF.

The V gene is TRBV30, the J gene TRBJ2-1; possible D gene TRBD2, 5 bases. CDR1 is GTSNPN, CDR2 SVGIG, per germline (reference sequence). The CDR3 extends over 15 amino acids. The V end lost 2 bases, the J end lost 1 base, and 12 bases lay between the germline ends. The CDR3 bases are TGTGCCTGGAGTATGGCAACGGGGTCCTACAATGAGCAGTTCTTC. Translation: CAWSMATGSYNEQFF.

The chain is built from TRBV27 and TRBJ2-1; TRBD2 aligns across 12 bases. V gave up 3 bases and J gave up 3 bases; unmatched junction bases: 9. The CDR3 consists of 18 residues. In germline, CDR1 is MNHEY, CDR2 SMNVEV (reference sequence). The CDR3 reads CASSFGLAGGVIYNEQFF. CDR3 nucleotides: TGTGCCAGCAGTTTCGGCCTAGCGGGGGGGGTTATCTACAATGAGCAGTTCTTC.

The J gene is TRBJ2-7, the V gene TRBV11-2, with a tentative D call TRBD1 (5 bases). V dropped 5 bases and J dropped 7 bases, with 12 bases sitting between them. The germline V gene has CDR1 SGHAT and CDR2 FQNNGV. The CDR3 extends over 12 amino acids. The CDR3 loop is CASSPQDGEQYF. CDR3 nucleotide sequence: TGTGCCAGCAGCCCACAGGACGGGGAGCAGTACTTC.

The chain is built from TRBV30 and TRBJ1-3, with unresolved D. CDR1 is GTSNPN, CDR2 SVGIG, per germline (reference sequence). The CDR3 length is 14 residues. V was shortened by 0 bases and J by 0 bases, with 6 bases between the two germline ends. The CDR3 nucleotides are TGTGCCTGGAGTGTAGACAACTCTGGAAACACCATATATTTT. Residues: CAWSVDNSGNTIYF.

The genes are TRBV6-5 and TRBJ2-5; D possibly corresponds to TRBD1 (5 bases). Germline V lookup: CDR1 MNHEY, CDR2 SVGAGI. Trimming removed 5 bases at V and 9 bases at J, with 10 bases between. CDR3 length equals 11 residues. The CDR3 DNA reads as TGTGCCAGCAGTGCAGGGAAGTCCCAGTACTTC. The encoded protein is CASSAGKSQYF.

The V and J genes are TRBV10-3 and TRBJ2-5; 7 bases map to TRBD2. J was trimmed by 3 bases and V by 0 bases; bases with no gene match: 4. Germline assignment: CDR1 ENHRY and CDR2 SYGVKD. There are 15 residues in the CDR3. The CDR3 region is CAISESASGEETQYF. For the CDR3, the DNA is TGTGCCATCAGTGAGTCGGCTAGCGGAGAAGAGACCCAGTACTTC.

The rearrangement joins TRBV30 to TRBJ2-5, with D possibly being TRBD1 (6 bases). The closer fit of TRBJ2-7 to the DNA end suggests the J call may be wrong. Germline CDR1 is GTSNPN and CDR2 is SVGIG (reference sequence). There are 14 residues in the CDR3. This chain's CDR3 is CAWSAQGFSYEQYF. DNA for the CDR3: TGTGCCTGGAGTGCACAGGGCTTTTCCTACGAGCAGTACTTC.

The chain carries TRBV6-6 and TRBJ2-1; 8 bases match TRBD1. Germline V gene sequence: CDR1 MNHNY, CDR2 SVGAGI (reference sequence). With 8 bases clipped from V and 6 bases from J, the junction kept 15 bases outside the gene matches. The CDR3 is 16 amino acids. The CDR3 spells CASLAPGQGAFNEQFF. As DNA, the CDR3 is TGTGCCAGCTTAGCCCCCGGGCAGGGGGCTTTCAATGAGCAGTTCTTC.

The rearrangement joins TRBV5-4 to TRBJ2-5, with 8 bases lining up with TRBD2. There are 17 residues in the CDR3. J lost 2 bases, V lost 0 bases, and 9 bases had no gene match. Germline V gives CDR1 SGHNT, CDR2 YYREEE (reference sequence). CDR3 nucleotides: TGTGCCAGCAGCTTGGGGGCTGGGACTAGGGTTCAAGAGACCCAGTACTTC. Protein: CASSLGAGTRVQETQYF.

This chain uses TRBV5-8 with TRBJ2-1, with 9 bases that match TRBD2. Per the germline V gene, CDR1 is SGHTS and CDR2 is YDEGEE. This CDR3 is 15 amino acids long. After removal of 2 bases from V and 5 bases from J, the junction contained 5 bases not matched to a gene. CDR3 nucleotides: TGTGCCAGCAGCTTCTCCCAGCGGGGGGACAATGAGCAGTTCTTC. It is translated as CASSFSQRGDNEQFF.

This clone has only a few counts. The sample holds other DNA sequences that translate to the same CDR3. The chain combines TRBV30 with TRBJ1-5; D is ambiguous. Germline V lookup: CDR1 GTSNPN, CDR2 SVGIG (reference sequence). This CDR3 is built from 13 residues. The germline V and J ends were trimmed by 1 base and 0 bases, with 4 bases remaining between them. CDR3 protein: CAWSANSNQPQHF. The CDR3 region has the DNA TGTGCCTGGAGTGCGAATAGCAATCAGCCCCAGCATTTT.

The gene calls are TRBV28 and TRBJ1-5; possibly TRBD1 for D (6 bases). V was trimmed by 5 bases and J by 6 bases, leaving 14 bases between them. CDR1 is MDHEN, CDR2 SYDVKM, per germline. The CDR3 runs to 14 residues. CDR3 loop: CASSDTGKVQPQHF. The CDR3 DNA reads TGTGCCAGCAGTGACACAGGGAAGGTTCAGCCCCAGCATTTT.